This record covers a single T cell receptor (beta chain). As yet, its antigen is unknown. Clones were sequenced by immunoSEQ multiplex PCR, and TCRdb holds only the in-frame ones, with some missing. The sample shows over 50,000 clones, more than 70% of them seen only once. This specimen belongs to a study of Tregs in tolerant kidney transplant recipients. Study observations and caveats: Validation in larger populations is needed because few patients were studied.

Trimming stripped 4 bases from V and 5 bases from J, with 11 bases between. Germline V gives CDR1 MNHNS, CDR2 SASEGT. CDR3 length equals 13 residues. Thawed PBMCs were FACS-sorted into unstimulated CD4+CD25+CD127- regulatory T cells, CD4+CD25- non-regulatory cells, CD4 and CD8 cells. This chain links TRBV6-1 with TRBJ1-1, with D maybe TRBD1 (5 bases). The sequenced material came from CD4+ T cells from blood. This clonotype was obtained from a human donor in good health. In nucleotides, the CDR3 is TGTGCCAGCAGTGTGGCCAGGGAGACTGAAGCTTTCTTT. Translating it yields CASSVARETEAFF.